Presented here are 28 T cell receptor beta chains from one specimen sequenced in a study of cytomegalovirus exposure and HLA in healthy donors. Method: immunoSEQ multiplex PCR; TCRdb's copy keeps in-frame clones and lacks some. The profile shows 60,000 to 80,000 clones, over 80% of them singletons. Sequencing was done on a sample of PBMCs. The receptors stem from a man aged 30 to 39 in good health and CMV-seronegative.

The rearrangement uses TRBV4-1 and TRBJ2-3; TRBD2 matches at 10 bases. Looked up from germline, CDR1 is MGHRA and CDR2 is YSYEKL. The CDR3 extends over 17 amino acids. After removal of 1 base from V and 1 base from J, the junction contained 5 bases not matched to a gene. The CDR3 coding sequence is TGCGCCAGCAGCCAAGGGGGAAGCGGGAGGGGCACAGATACGCAGTATTTT. As protein: CASSQGGSGRGTDTQYF.

The V call is TRBV7-9, the J call TRBJ1-4; D may be TRBD1 (5 bases). Germline V lookup: CDR1 SEHNR, CDR2 FQNEAQ (reference sequence). The CDR3 has 15 residues. Trimming took 6 bases from V and 4 from J, leaving 15 bases between them. The CDR3 region is CASSMQGGGNEKLFF. In nucleotides, the CDR3 is TGTGCCAGCAGTATGCAGGGAGGTGGTAATGAAAAACTGTTTTTT.

J is TRBJ1-5 and V is TRBV28; no clear D. CDR3 size: 14 residues. Germline CDR1 MDHEN, CDR2 SYDVKM. Trimming stripped 1 base from V and 8 bases from J, with 12 bases between. DNA of the CDR3: TGTGCCAGCAGTTTATATTCACCCGGAGAGCCCCAGCATTTT. Translating gives CASSLYSPGEPQHF.

CDR3 in DNA: TGTGCCAGCAGCGGCGGGACTAGCGGGAAAAGTGGAGATACGCAGTATTTT. Translation gives CASSGGTSGKSGDTQYF. The genes are TRBV9 and TRBJ2-3, with 13 bases lining up with TRBD2. Germline V gene lookup returns CDR1 SGDLS and CDR2 YYNGEE. The CDR3 extends over 17 amino acids. V was clipped by 3 bases and J by 5 bases; unmatched bases: 9.

The chain uses TRBV7-3 and TRBJ1-1; a weak D match, TRBD1 (5 bases). CDR3 size: 13 residues. CDR1 is SGHTA, CDR2 FQGTGA, per germline. Trimming stripped 8 bases from V and 0 bases from J, with 10 bases between. As DNA, the CDR3 is TGTGCCAGCGCAAAGACAGTGAACACTGAAGCTTTCTTT. It specifies CASAKTVNTEAFF.

This chain uses TRBV12-5 with TRBJ1-2; TRBD1 might be the D (5 bases). V lost 0 bases and J lost 6, with 14 bases in between. This CDR3 comprises 15 residues. Germline V CDR1 and CDR2: LGHNT, FRNRAP. CDR3 loop: CASGLVDGGEDGYTF. The DNA of the CDR3 is TGTGCTAGTGGTTTGGTAGATGGGGGGGAGGATGGCTACACCTTC.

This rearrangement joins TRBV29-1 to TRBJ2-5; 10 bases map to TRBD1. The CDR3 extends over 16 amino acids. Germline CDR1 reads SQVTM; CDR2 reads ANQGSEA. V was pared by 5 bases and J by 1 base, with 10 bases of the junction left unmatched. The CDR3 loop reads CSVMSRTGGGQETQYF. Here the CDR3 DNA reads TGCAGCGTTATGTCCCGGACAGGGGGAGGCCAAGAGACCCAGTACTTC.

This chain links TRBV4-1 with TRBJ2-3; 7 bases line up with TRBD2. Trimming cost V 0 bases and J 2 bases; bases outside gene matches: 2. In germline, CDR1 is MGHRA, CDR2 YSYEKL. There are 15 residues in the CDR3. CDR3 nucleotides: TGCGCCAGCAGCCAAGAGGGGGGGGACACAGATACGCAGTATTTT. It specifies CASSQEGGDTDTQYF.

Remarks on this clone: A read error is the likely source, as a far larger clone sits one nucleotide away. The genes are TRBV6-6 and TRBJ2-7, with 10 bases lining up with TRBD1. CDR3 length: 14 residues. The germline gives CDR1 MNHNY, CDR2 SVGAGI (reference sequence). The V and J ends lost 6 bases and 2 bases, in that order; junction bases with no gene match: 4. The DNA for the CDR3 is TGTGCCAGCAGCGCCGGGACAGGGGCCTACGAGCAGTACTTC. Its protein is CASSAGTGAYEQYF.

V and J are TRBV5-1 and TRBJ2-7; 8 bases are a match to TRBD2. The CDR3 is 13 residues long. J gave up 7 bases and V 0 bases, and 3 bases lay outside the gene matches. Per the germline V gene, CDR1 is SGHRS and CDR2 is YFSETQ. CDR3: CASSLAGGFEQYF. CDR3 bases: TGCGCCAGCAGCTTGGCGGGGGGGTTTGAGCAGTACTTC.

The sample holds one count of this clone. The rearrangement links TRBV6-5 to TRBJ1-4, with a weak D call TRBD1 (5 bases). This CDR3 contains 15 residues. CDR1 is MNHEY, CDR2 SVGAGI, per germline. V lost 2 bases and J lost 7, with 14 bases in between. The CDR3 loop reads CASSYRAGSGEKLFF. Written as DNA, the CDR3 is TGTGCCAGCAGTTACCGGGCAGGGTCCGGTGAAAAACTGTTTTTT.

The chain links TRBV4-1 to TRBJ2-1; D is perhaps TRBD2 (5 bases). Trimming pared 2 bases from V and 12 bases from J, leaving 17 bases between. Germline loops: CDR1 MGHRA, CDR2 YSYEKL. There are 14 residues in the CDR3. The CDR3 bases are TGCGCCAGCAGCCAACCGACTTCCTCCCGGGGGCAGTTCTTC. Its translation is CASSQPTSSRGQFF.

The sample holds one count of this clone. This chain joins TRBV7-6 and TRBJ1-1, with D possibly matching TRBD1 (6 bases). V shed 5 bases and J shed 1 base, with 14 bases lying between them. This CDR3 is 15 amino acids long. The germline gives CDR1 SGHVS, CDR2 FNYEAQ. CDR3 residues: CASSRAGASNTEAFF. In DNA form, the CDR3 reads TGTGCCAGCAGCCGAGCAGGGGCGTCGAACACTGAAGCTTTCTTT.

The V gene is TRBV18, the J gene TRBJ2-5, with 8 bases fitting TRBD1. The CDR3 contains 15 residues. With V trimmed by 8 bases and J by 5 bases, 13 bases remained unmatched. Germline loops: CDR1 KGHSH, CDR2 LQKENI. The DNA of the CDR3 is TGTGCCAGCGCGGCGGGACAGGTTGGCTTGGAGACCCAGTACTTC. Translation gives CASAAGQVGLETQYF. Combining the CDR3 with reference TRBV18 and TRBJ2-5 gives the whole variable domain NAGVMQNPRHLVRRRGQEARLRCSPMKGHSHVYWYRQLPEEGLKFMVYLQKENIIDESGMPKERFSAEFPKEGPSILRIQQVVRGDSAAYFCASAAGQVGLETQYFGPGTRLLVL.

V and J are TRBV7-3 and TRBJ2-2, with 9 bases aligning to TRBD2. The CDR3 sequence is 17 residues long. In germline, CDR1 is SGHTA, CDR2 FQGTGA. Trimming cost V 5 bases and J 0 bases; bases outside gene matches: 7. Written as DNA, the CDR3 is TGTGCCAGCAGCCATGCGGCGGGAGGGCCGAACACCGGGGAGCTGTTTTTT. Protein: CASSHAAGGPNTGELFF.

This chain links TRBV29-1 with TRBJ1-1; 7 nucleotides agree with TRBD1. In germline, CDR1 is SQVTM, CDR2 ANQGSEA. J gave up 1 base and V 4 bases, and 6 bases lay outside the gene matches. The CDR3 sequence is 14 residues long. The CDR3: CSVAARQGNTEAFF. CDR3 bases: TGCAGCGTTGCTGCCCGACAGGGGAACACTGAAGCTTTCTTT.

This clone has only a few counts. J is TRBJ1-2 and V is TRBV7-9; tentative D call: TRBD1 (6 bases). The CDR3 has 16 residues. V was cut by 1 base and J by 8 bases, with 20 bases left in between. CDR1 SEHNR and CDR2 FQNEAQ come from the germline V gene (reference sequence). CDR3: CASSLDYPGASGGYTF. The CDR3, as DNA: TGTGCCAGCAGCTTAGACTATCCAGGGGCTTCGGGAGGCTACACCTTC.

This clone was seen more than once but under ten times. V gene TRBV7-8 combines with J gene TRBJ2-1; 9 nucleotides line up with TRBD2. The CDR3 runs to 13 residues. Germline loops: CDR1 SGHVS, CDR2 FQNEAQ. V lost 5 bases and J lost 13; bases outside the gene matches: 9. The CDR3, as DNA: TGTGCCAGCAGCGCCCGACTAGCGGTCCTTCAGTTCTTC. Translation: CASSARLAVLQFF.

This chain uses TRBV5-1 with TRBJ2-7, with a weak D call TRBD1 (5 bases). Trimming stripped 3 bases from V and 2 bases from J, with 24 bases between. The CDR3 length is 18 residues. The V gene's germline CDR1 is SGHRS and CDR2 YFSETQ. In nucleotides, the CDR3 is TGCGCCAGCAGCTCTTCCCCTCAGGGAATTTTAATCGCCTACGAGCAGTACTTC. As protein: CASSSSPQGILIAYEQYF.

The chain joins TRBV4-3 to TRBJ2-3; 7 positions agree with TRBD1. CDR1 LGHNA and CDR2 YSLEER come from the germline V gene. The CDR3 has 14 residues. With 4 bases clipped from V and 4 bases from J, the junction kept 5 bases outside the gene matches. For the CDR3, the DNA is TGCGCCAGCAGCCTCCGAGGGGGCCCAGATACGCAGTATTTT. It translates to CASSLRGGPDTQYF.

This clone occurred once. The V gene is TRBV7-2, the J gene TRBJ1-6; 9 bases map to TRBD1. Per germline, CDR1 SGHTA and CDR2 FQGNSA. This CDR3 contains 15 residues. V lost 3 bases, J lost 9 bases, and 6 bases stayed unmatched. CDR3 protein: CASSFDRTGVSPLHF. CDR3 nucleotides: TGTGCCAGCAGCTTCGACAGGACAGGGGTTTCACCCCTCCACTTT.

This chain connects TRBV9 to TRBJ1-3, with 7 bases matching TRBD1. This CDR3 spans 14 amino acids. The germline CDR1 and CDR2 sequences are SGDLS and YYNGEE. The junction had 2 bases not matched to a gene; V was cut back by 4 bases and J by 1 base. This CDR3 is CASSRQGSGNTIYF. The CDR3 DNA is TGTGCCAGCAGCCGACAGGGTTCTGGAAACACCATATATTTT.

V gene TRBV12-5 combines with J gene TRBJ2-2, with D tentatively TRBD2 (6 bases). Trimming took off 5 bases at V and 3 bases at J, with 22 bases between the two ends. The germline V gene encodes CDR1 LGHNT and CDR2 FRNRAP. CDR3 length: 18 amino acids. In DNA, the CDR3 is TGTGCTAGTGGTGCAGTACGAGGAGGGCCTCGCGACACCGGGGAGCTGTTTTTT. This codes for CASGAVRGGPRDTGELFF.

The chain joins TRBV21-1 to TRBJ2-7; the D segment call TRBD2 is taken from the table without a DNA check. TRBV21-1 is a documented pseudogene. The CDR3 contains 17 residues. The CDR3 sequence: CASSKVVELAESYEQYV. CDR3 sequence (DNA): TGTGCCAGCAGCAAAGTAGTTGAACTAGCGGAATCCTACGAGCAGTACGTC.

The chain has TRBV6-1 and TRBJ2-7, with unresolved D. Germline lookup yields CDR1 MNHNS and CDR2 SASEGT. V lost 7 bases, J lost 2 bases, and 15 bases lay in between. The CDR3 extends over 14 amino acids. The CDR3 protein is CASKARPNTYEQYV. Written as DNA, the CDR3 is TGTGCCAGCAAAGCGCGTCCGAATACCTACGAGCAGTACGTC.

The chain recombines TRBV28 with TRBJ1-1, with no clear D. Between the trimmed V and J ends, which lost 1 base and 5 bases, there was a span of 11 bases. This CDR3 spans 14 amino acids. Looked up from germline, CDR1 is MDHEN and CDR2 is SYDVKM. CDR3 loop: CASSLYGRRTEAFF. The CDR3 coding sequence is TGTGCCAGCAGTTTATATGGGAGGCGGACTGAAGCTTTCTTT.

This chain connects TRBV12-5 to TRBJ1-1, with TRBD1 identical over 9 bases. From germline, CDR1 is LGHNT and CDR2 FRNRAP. J lost 0 bases, V lost 0 bases, and 5 bases had no gene match. The CDR3 sequence is 17 residues long. CDR3 nucleotides: TGTGCTAGTGGTTTGGTACTAGGACAGGGGATGAACACTGAAGCTTTCTTT. Translation gives CASGLVLGQGMNTEAFF.

The chain carries TRBV7-2 and TRBJ1-2, with D uncertain. Trimming took off 2 bases at V and 0 bases at J, with 7 bases between the two ends. Germline V gene lookup returns CDR1 SGHTA and CDR2 FQGNSA. The CDR3 runs 14 residues. CDR3 sequence reads: CASSLYGTNYGYTF. The CDR3 coding sequence is TGTGCCAGCAGCTTATACGGGACTAACTATGGCTACACCTTC.